Listed below are T cell receptor beta chains from one sample, sequenced in a study of blood T cell repertoires in COVID-19. TCRdb's table, derived via immunoSEQ multiplex PCR, lists solely in-frame clones and lacks some. This sample yields some 320,000 clones, of which around 87% are seen a single time; approximately 8% belongs to the top ten. Sequenced: peripheral blood. These receptors were taken from a woman aged 45-65 years who had recovered from COVID-19. Each CDR3 is given with its conserved first and last residue. Fields, in order: J gene, D gene, clone size, V gene, CDR3 DNA, CDR3 protein. D genes are given only for firm matches. The size field is filled for only some rows; it gives once, few, many or a size class.

>TRBJ1-1|.|.|TRBV5-6
TGTGCCAGCAGCTTGGGCAGATTGAACACTGAAGCTTTCTTT
CASSLGRLNTEAFF
>TRBJ1-2|.|.|TRBV7-9
TGTGCCAGCAGTCCCGAGGAAAGGAACTATGGCTACACCTTC
CASSPEERNYGYTF
>TRBJ1-2|TRBD1|.|TRBV7-9
TGTGCCAGCAGCTTAGAGGCCAGGGGGAAGTACACCTTC
CASSLEARGKYTF
>TRBJ2-3|TRBD2|.|TRBV29-1
TGCAGCGCGGGGGGCGGGGGGGGAGATACGCAGTATTTT
CSAGGGGGDTQYF
>TRBJ1-5|.|.|TRBV19
TGTGCCAGTAGTATAGACCGGGGGTATCAGCCCCAGCATTTT
CASSIDRGYQPQHF
>TRBJ2-1|.|.|TRBV6-5
TGTGCCAGCAAAAAGGATAGGGGATTCGATGAGCAGTTCTTC
CASKKDRGFDEQFF
>TRBJ2-3|TRBD2|.|TRBV6-2/TRBV6-3
TGTGCCAGCAGTTACCGACTAGCGCGAAGCACAGATACGCAGTATTTT
CASSYRLARSTDTQYF
>TRBJ2-1|TRBD2|.|TRBV3-1/TRBV3-2
TGTGCCAGCAGCCCGACTAGCGGTTCCTACAATGAGCAGTTCTTC
CASSPTSGSYNEQFF
>TRBJ2-7|.|.|TRBV5-8
TGCGGGGAACAGGGTAACGGCTACGAGCAGTACTTC
CGEQGNGYEQYF
>TRBJ2-3|.|.|TRBV14
TGTGCCAGCAGCCAAAGCCTAGCGCAGTATTTT
CASSQSLAQYF
>TRBJ1-1|.|few|TRBV27
TGTGCCAGCAGTTTGGGGGGGAGGGGGACTGAAGCTTTCTTT
CASSLGGRGTEAFF
>TRBJ1-2|.|once|TRBV28
TGTGCCGCGGGATCGGCCTATGGCTACACCTTC
CAAGSAYGYTF
>TRBJ2-5|TRBD1|.|TRBV12-3/TRBV12-4
TGTGCCAGCAAACCGGGACAGCGGGAGACCCAGTACTTC
CASKPGQRETQYF
>TRBJ2-7|TRBD2|.|TRBV20-1
TGCAGTGCTAGTTGGACTAGCGGCTACGAGCAGTACTTC
CSASWTSGYEQYF
>TRBJ1-1|.|.|TRBV29-1
TGCAGCGTGACCCGACTCCTCACTCGGCAAGCTTTCTTT
CSVTRLLTRQAFF
>TRBJ2-1|TRBD1|.|TRBV7-3
TGTGCCAGCAGCTCACCCGGGACAGGGAATGAGCAGTTCTTC
CASSSPGTGNEQFF
>TRBJ2-3|TRBD2|.|TRBV19
TGTGCCAGTAGTAGACAGGGGACTAGCGGGAGGGTCACAGATACGCAGTATTTT
CASSRQGTSGRVTDTQYF
>TRBJ2-3|.|.|TRBV5-6
TGTGCCAGCAGCTTGGCTGGGGGGCTAGCGGTCGATACGCAGTATTTT
CASSLAGGLAVDTQYF
>TRBJ1-5|.|few|TRBV27
TGTGCCAGCAGTTCCTCTCGGACAGCATATAGCAATCAGCCCCAGCATTTT
CASSSSRTAYSNQPQHF
>TRBJ1-2|.|once|TRBV28
TGTGCCAGCAGTTCCCATCGGACAGCAGCCTATGGCTACACCTTC
CASSSHRTAAYGYTF
>TRBJ1-5|.|few|TRBV18
TGTGCCAGCTCAGCGGCAGTCAATCAGCCCCAGCATTTT
CASSAAVNQPQHF
>TRBJ2-7|TRBD1|.|TRBV30
TGTGCCTGGAGCGACCACAGGGGGTACGAGCAGTACTTC
CAWSDHRGYEQYF
>TRBJ2-1|TRBD2|.|TRBV5-1
TGCGCCAGCAGCAGATGGACTAGCGGGGGGGCCCTGGCCAGCAATGAGCAGTTCTTC
CASSRWTSGGALASNEQFF
>TRBJ1-1|TRBD1|.|TRBV29-1
TGCAGCGTTGTTACAGGGGTTGGTGAAGCTTTCTTT
CSVVTGVGEAFF
>TRBJ2-5|TRBD2|once|TRBV11-2
TGTGCCAGCAGCTTAATCCCCACTAGCGGGAAAGAGACCCAGTACTTC
CASSLIPTSGKETQYF
>TRBJ2-5|.|.|TRBV30
TGTGCCTGGAAGGCGGACCAAGAGACCCAGTACTTC
CAWKADQETQYF
>TRBJ1-2|TRBD1|once|TRBV6-2/TRBV6-3
TGTGCCAGCAGTTACTCATTCGGACAGGGTAACTATGGCTACACCTTC
CASSYSFGQGNYGYTF
>TRBJ1-1|.|.|TRBV5-1
TGCGCCAGCAGCTTGGCACAGGGAAGCTCCGCTTTCTTT
CASSLAQGSSAFF
>TRBJ2-1|TRBD1|.|TRBV12-3/TRBV12-4
TGTGCCAGCAGTAAGACAGGGGTAGAGCAGTTCTTC
CASSKTGVEQFF
>TRBJ1-6|.|.|TRBV7-2
TGTGCCAGCAGCTTAGGGAGCGACTATAATTCACCCCTCCACTTT
CASSLGSDYNSPLHF
>TRBJ1-5|.|.|TRBV7-2
TGTGCCAGCAGCCGGGGAGTTGGCAATCAGCCCCAGCATTTT
CASSRGVGNQPQHF
>TRBJ1-6|.|few|TRBV6-5
TGTGCCATACAGCGAGTGACGGGGAATTCACCCCTCCACTTT
CAIQRVTGNSPLHF
>TRBJ2-2|.|.|TRBV30
TGTGCCTGTATAGCGGACACCGGGGAGCTGTTTTTT
CACIADTGELFF
>TRBJ2-6|TRBD1|.|TRBV2
TGTGCCAGCAGGACAGGGGCACTCGGGGCCAACGTCCTGACTTTC
CASRTGALGANVLTF
>TRBJ2-1|TRBD1|.|TRBV7-9
TGTGCCAGCAGCTTAGGAGCAGGGGGCATCGCCTACAATGAGCAGTTCTTC
CASSLGAGGIAYNEQFF
>TRBJ2-7|.|.|TRBV27
TGTGCCAGCAGTGATGGACTTAACTACGAGCAGTACTTC
CASSDGLNYEQYF
>TRBJ2-3|.|.|TRBV4-3
TGCGCCAGCAGTCGCCAATCCACAGTTGGCACAGATACGCAGTATTTT
CASSRQSTVGTDTQYF
>TRBJ1-2|.|many|TRBV5-1
TGCGCCAGCAGCCAAACGACAGGCGCCATTGGCTACACCTTC
CASSQTTGAIGYTF
>TRBJ1-6|.|.|TRBV6-5
TGTGCCAGCAGCATCGGACGGTACCAGGGTTCACCCCTCCACTTT
CASSIGRYQGSPLHF
>TRBJ2-7|.|.|TRBV4-3
TGCGCCAGCAGCCAATCCGACAGGCTTGAGCAGTACTTC
CASSQSDRLEQYF
>TRBJ2-7|TRBD2|.|TRBV7-2
TGTGCCAGCAGCTTAGTCGGGGGGAGCTCCTACGAGCAGTACTTC
CASSLVGGSSYEQYF
>TRBJ2-7|.|.|TRBV7-9
TGTGCCAGCAGCTTCTTGACACCCTCCTACGAGCAGTACTTC
CASSFLTPSYEQYF
>TRBJ2-1|.|.|TRBV24-1
TGTGCCACCAGTGTCTTCGGGGGTGAGCAGTTCTTC
CATSVFGGEQFF
>TRBJ1-2|.|.|TRBV20-1
TGCAGTGCTATAGTGCGGTATGGCTACACCTTC
CSAIVRYGYTF
>TRBJ2-6|.|.|TRBV28
TGTGCCAGCAGACCCTCCCAGTTCTCTGGGGCCAACGTCCTGACTTTC
CASRPSQFSGANVLTF
>TRBJ2-1|.|.|TRBV30
TGTGCCTGGAGTGTACCGCTCAGCTCCTACAATGAGCAGTTCTTC
CAWSVPLSSYNEQFF